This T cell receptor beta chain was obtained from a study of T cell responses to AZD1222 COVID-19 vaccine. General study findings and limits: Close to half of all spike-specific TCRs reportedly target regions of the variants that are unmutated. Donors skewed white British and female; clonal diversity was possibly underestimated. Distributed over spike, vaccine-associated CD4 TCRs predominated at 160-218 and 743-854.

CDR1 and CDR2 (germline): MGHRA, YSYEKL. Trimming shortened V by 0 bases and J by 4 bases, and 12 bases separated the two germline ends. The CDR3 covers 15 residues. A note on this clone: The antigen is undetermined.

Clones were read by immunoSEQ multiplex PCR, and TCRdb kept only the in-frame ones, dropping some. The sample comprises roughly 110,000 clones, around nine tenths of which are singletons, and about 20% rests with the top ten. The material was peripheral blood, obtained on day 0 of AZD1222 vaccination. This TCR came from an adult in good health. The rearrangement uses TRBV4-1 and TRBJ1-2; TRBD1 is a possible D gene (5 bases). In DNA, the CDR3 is TGCGCCAGCAGCCAAGAACTCAGGGCTTCCTATGGCTACACCTTC. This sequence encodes CASSQELRASYGYTF.